This entry lists 29 T cell receptor beta chains sequenced from one sample in a study of regulatory T cells in long-lasting Graves disease. Time point here: persistent/refractory GD, antithyroid drugs over 5 years with positive TRAb. Construction of the TCR library relied on RNA isolated from PBMCs. Relying on iRepertoire HTBI primers and Arm-PCR of CDR3 regions, the team built TCR beta libraries. TCRdb re-called the multiplex PCR reads through MiXCR, storing one row per CDR3 protein. Seen here are 390,000 or so distinct CDR3 sequences, roughly 23% observed once, and the top ten hold approximately 27%. The input for sequencing was peripheral blood mononuclear cells (PBMCs), taken when the disease was refractory, from a patient treated with antithyroid drugs. The receptor set was obtained from a middle-aged woman with Graves disease.

This chain links TRBV19 with TRBJ2-4; 10 bases are a match to TRBD2. The CDR3 has 16 residues. Trimming removed 4 bases from V and 1 base from J; junction bases left unmatched: 4. Germline V CDR1 and CDR2: LNHDA, SQIVND (reference sequence). DNA for the CDR3: TGTGCCAGTAGTAAACTAGCGGGGATTGCCAAAAACATTCAGTACTTC. This encodes CASSKLAGIAKNIQYF.

This clonotype was counted many times. The chain is built from TRBV27 and TRBJ1-1, with 8 bases lining up with TRBD1. Germline V gene data show CDR1 as MNHEY and CDR2 as SMNVEV (reference sequence). V trimming: 2 bases; J trimming: 4 bases; junction bases outside the gene matches: 15. The CDR3 length is 18 residues. DNA for the CDR3: TGTGCCAGCAGTTTAGATCGACAGGGGATTCTAGGCAGCACTGAAGCTTTCTTT. The encoded protein is CASSLDRQGILGSTEAFF.

This clonotype was observed at least ten times. DNA for the CDR3: TGCAGTGCTCCGAGGACTAGCGGTCTTTTCGAGCAGTACTTC. Its protein is CSAPRTSGLFEQYF. This chain connects TRBV20-1 to TRBJ2-7; 10 nucleotides align to TRBD2. The CDR3 sequence is 14 residues long. Germline V gene data show CDR1 as DFQATT and CDR2 as SNEGSKA (reference sequence). The J segment lost 6 bases and the V segment lost 5 bases, leaving 10 bases of the junction unmatched.

The J gene is TRBJ2-1, the V gene TRBV28; 12 nucleotides align to TRBD2. The CDR3 consists of 18 residues. Losses at the gene ends were 6 bases for V and 4 bases for J; bases not matched to a gene: 13. Germline V gene sequence: CDR1 MDHEN, CDR2 SYDVKM. CDR3 loop: CASSQAASGRARYNEQFF. Written as DNA, the CDR3 is TGTGCCAGCAGCCAAGCCGCTAGCGGGAGGGCCCGGTACAATGAGCAGTTCTTC.

This clonotype was detected many times. The chain employs TRBV6-5 and TRBJ2-2; D is unclear. V lost 3 bases and J 2 bases, leaving 7 bases between the germline ends. The CDR3 covers 14 residues. Germline CDR1 is MNHEY and CDR2 is SVGAGI. The CDR3 region is CASSYSSNTGELFF. CDR3 nucleotide sequence: TGTGCCAGCAGTTATTCTAGTAACACCGGGGAGCTGTTTTTT.

This clonotype was observed at least ten times. The CDR3 bases are TGCAGCGTTGTGTCGGGGGAGTATGGCTACACCTTC. It encodes CSVVSGEYGYTF. The gene calls are TRBV29-1 and TRBJ1-2; weak D call: TRBD1 (5 bases). V dropped 4 bases and J dropped 5 bases, with 11 bases sitting between them. Germline V gene data show CDR1 as SQVTM and CDR2 as ANQGSEA. The CDR3 is made up of 12 amino acids.

This clonotype was seen repeatedly, ten times or more. The chain uses TRBV28 and TRBJ2-7, with D hard to call. Germline V CDR1 and CDR2: MDHEN, SYDVKM. The V gene lost 2 bases and the J gene lost 2 bases, with 13 bases spanning the gap. This CDR3 has 15 amino acids. In DNA, the CDR3 is TGTGCCAGCAGTTTAAACGGAGCAGTGACCTACGAGCAGTACTTC. This gives the protein CASSLNGAVTYEQYF.

The sample holds a few counts of this clonotype. The rearrangement uses TRBV4-2 and TRBJ1-6; TRBD1 is a possible D gene (6 bases). The length of the CDR3 is 13 residues. Germline V gene data show CDR1 as LGHNA and CDR2 as YNFKEQ. The germline V and J ends were trimmed by 3 bases and 7 bases, with 7 bases remaining between them. The CDR3 DNA is TGTGCCAGCAGCCATGGACAGAATTCACCCCTCCACTTT. It encodes CASSHGQNSPLHF.

This clonotype was picked up a small number of times. The chain uses TRBV19 and TRBJ2-2; no firm D call. Germline V gene data show CDR1 as LNHDA and CDR2 as SQIVND (reference sequence). The V end was cut by 4 bases, the J end by 6 bases, with 12 bases between. CDR3 length equals 14 residues. In DNA, the CDR3 is TGTGCCAGTAGTAGTACTCCCAACGCCGGGGAGCTGTTTTTT. It translates to CASSSTPNAGELFF.

The sample holds a few counts of this clonotype. V is TRBV28 and J is TRBJ2-5, with a possible D match to TRBD2 (6 bases). This CDR3 is built from 17 residues. V was trimmed by 4 bases and J by 1 base, leaving 19 bases between them. CDR1 and CDR2 from the germline V gene are MDHEN and SYDVKM. CDR3 region: CASSSTLTLALQETQYF. The DNA of the CDR3 is TGTGCCAGCAGTTCCACCCTTACTCTAGCGCTCCAAGAGACCCAGTACTTC. Full variable domain (rest looked up from reference TRBV28 and TRBJ2-5): DVKVTQSSRYLVKRTGEKVFLECVQDMDHENMFWYRQDPGLGLRLIYFSYDVKMKEKGDIPEGYSVSREKKERFSLILESASTNQTSMYLCASSSTLTLALQETQYFGPGTRLLVL.

This clonotype was recorded at least ten times. The rearrangement uses TRBV28 and TRBJ2-5; D is ambiguous. The CDR3 contains 14 residues. From germline, CDR1 is MDHEN and CDR2 SYDVKM. Trimming removed 4 bases at V and 2 bases at J, with 11 bases between. CDR3 sequence (DNA): TGTGCCAGCAGTTCCCCGGAGAGTCAAGAGACCCAGTACTTC. This sequence encodes CASSSPESQETQYF.

In its sample, this clonotype was seen many times. The CDR3 protein is CASTRRAEAFF. DNA for the CDR3: TGTGCCAGCACCAGAAGGGCTGAAGCTTTCTTT. This chain connects TRBV12-3 or TRBV12-4 to TRBJ1-1, with D hard to call. The germline V and J ends were trimmed by 7 bases and 6 bases, with 9 bases remaining between them. The CDR3 is 11 amino acids.

As regards this clonotype: It may be a read error: a sequence one base away is much more abundant. The gene calls are TRBV6-6 and TRBJ1-2; D gene ambiguous. The CDR3 runs to 15 residues. CDR1 and CDR2 (germline): MNHNY, SVGAGI (reference sequence). V was cut by 0 bases and J by 8 bases, with 16 bases left in between. CDR3 bases: TGTGCCAGCAGTTACTCGGGATGGAGCCAAAACGGCTACACCTTC. Encoded protein: CASSYSGWSQNGYTF.

This chain connects TRBV19 to TRBJ2-1, with 10 bases identical to TRBD2. Trimming at V came to 0 bases and at J to 7 bases, leaving 12 bases not matched to a gene. The CDR3 spans 18 residues. Germline-derived CDR1 and CDR2 are LNHDA and SQIVND (reference sequence). The CDR3 sequence: CASSIDRSSGSIWNEQFF. In DNA, the CDR3 is TGTGCCAGTAGTATAGATCGGTCTAGCGGGAGTATTTGGAATGAGCAGTTCTTC.

This clonotype was seen more than once but under ten times. The chain recombines TRBV4-1 with TRBJ2-4; tentative D call: TRBD1 (6 bases). Looked up from germline, CDR1 is MGHRA and CDR2 is YSYEKL. V lost 4 bases, J lost 6 bases, and 16 bases lay in between. The CDR3 extends over 15 amino acids. The CDR3 is CASSRLTGNRNIQYF. In DNA, the CDR3 is TGCGCCAGCAGCCGCCTTACAGGGAATCGAAACATTCAGTACTTC.

Ten or more counts support this clonotype. The chain joins TRBV28 to TRBJ1-1; 9 bases agree with TRBD1. This CDR3 is 14 amino acids long. Germline CDR1 and CDR2: MDHEN and SYDVKM. The trim removed 1 base at V and 10 bases at J, leaving 7 bases unmatched. In DNA form, the CDR3 reads TGTGCCAGCAGTTTATTGACAGGGGGTTCAGTAGCTTTCTTT. It codes for CASSLLTGGSVAFF.

At least ten counts were recorded for this clonotype. The genes are TRBV2 and TRBJ1-1; maybe TRBD1 (5 bases). Germline CDR1 reads SNHLY; CDR2 reads FYNNEI. V lost 3 bases, J lost 1 base, and 21 bases lay in between. CDR3 length equals 18 residues. CDR3 DNA: TGTGCCAGCAGTGATAGTGGGTATTGGGGGGTTCCGAACACTGAAGCTTTCTTT. It translates to CASSDSGYWGVPNTEAFF.

About this clonotype itself: The germline gene is not matched at one end of the junction; a read error may be the cause. Written as DNA, the CDR3 is TGTACCACCAGCACGACAGGGGGAAACTATGGCTACACCTTC. Protein sequence: CTTSTTGGNYGYTF. This chain joins TRBV15 and TRBJ1-2, with 9 bases matching TRBD1. The germline V gene encodes CDR1 LNHNV and CDR2 YYDKDF (reference sequence). This CDR3 has 14 amino acids. Full variable domain (outside the CDR3, taken from reference TRBV15 and TRBJ1-2): DAMVIQNPRYQVTQFGKPVTLSCSQTLNHNVMYWYQQKSSQAPKLLFHYYDKDFNNEADTPDNFQSRRPNTSFCFLDIRSPGLGDTAMYLCTTSTTGGNYGYTFGSGTRLTVV.

V gene TRBV7-2 combines with J gene TRBJ2-7; maybe TRBD2 (7 bases). There are 15 residues in the CDR3. Trimming removed 3 bases from V and 3 bases from J, with 15 bases in between. CDR1 and CDR2 from the germline V gene are SGHTA and FQGNSA. DNA of the CDR3: TGTGCCAGCAGCTTCCGCGGGGGACACAACTACGAGCAGTACTTC. The encoded protein is CASSFRGGHNYEQYF.

This clonotype was detected many times. CDR3 residues: CASSRGRGAFF. In DNA, the CDR3 is TGTGCCAGCAGCCGGGGCCGGGGAGCTTTCTTT. The V gene is TRBV12-3 or TRBV12-4, the J gene TRBJ1-1; possibly TRBD1 for D (5 bases). This CDR3 contains 11 residues. V was shortened by 6 bases and J by 10 bases, with 12 bases between the two germline ends.

The chain has TRBV2 and TRBJ2-3; D is possibly TRBD1 (6 bases). Germline loops: CDR1 SNHLY, CDR2 FYNNEI. The CDR3 is 15 residues long. Trimming shortened V by 7 bases and J by 5 bases, and 19 bases separated the two germline ends. In DNA, the CDR3 is TGTGCCAGCACTGGGACAAAGAAGGTGGTAGATACGCAGTATTTT. Protein product: CASTGTKKVVDTQYF. Based on the CDR3 plus reference TRBV2 and TRBJ2-3, the full variable domain is EPEVTQTPSHQVTQMGQEVILRCVPISNHLYFYWYRQILGQKVEFLVSFYNNEISEKSEIFDDQFSVERPDGSNFTLKIRSTKLEDSAMYFCASTGTKKVVDTQYFGPGTRLTVL.

The rearrangement joins TRBV19 to TRBJ2-7; 10 nucleotides agree with TRBD2. Looked up from germline, CDR1 is LNHDA and CDR2 is SQIVND (reference sequence). V was clipped by 5 bases and J by 6 bases; unmatched bases: 19. CDR3 length: 18 residues. In DNA, the CDR3 is TGTGCCAGTAGTCCCGACCTTCTAGCGGGAGTCCCTGGGGGCGAGCAGTACTTC. As protein: CASSPDLLAGVPGGEQYF.

This clonotype appeared a few times. The rearrangement links TRBV6-5 to TRBJ2-3; D ambiguous. The germline V gene encodes CDR1 MNHEY and CDR2 SVGAGI. This CDR3 is built from 14 residues. V lost 2 bases, J lost 1 base, and 7 bases lay in between. CDR3 nucleotides: TGTGCCAGCAGTTACAACCGGGGCACAGATACGCAGTATTTT. This gives the protein CASSYNRGTDTQYF.

There are many counts of this clonotype. This chain connects TRBV28 to TRBJ1-4; weak D call: TRBD1 (6 bases). Germline assignment: CDR1 MDHEN and CDR2 SYDVKM. Trimming shortened V by 3 bases and J by 7 bases, and 21 bases separated the two germline ends. CDR3 size: 17 residues. Here the CDR3 reads CASSFDSQTGRTEKLFF. CDR3 DNA sequence: TGTGCCAGCAGTTTCGACAGCCAGACAGGTCGTACTGAAAAACTGTTTTTT.

The J gene is TRBJ1-1, the V gene TRBV30; weak D call: TRBD1 (6 bases). This CDR3 is 14 amino acids long. Germline CDR1 and CDR2: GTSNPN and SVGIG (reference sequence). The V end was cut by 3 bases, the J end by 7 bases, with 18 bases between. The CDR3 is CAWSTGFRAFEAFF. CDR3 DNA: TGTGCCTGGAGCACAGGGTTTCGTGCGTTTGAAGCTTTCTTT.

In this sample, this clonotype turned up many times. The chain couples TRBV27 to TRBJ1-6; 8 bases map to TRBD1. Germline V CDR1 and CDR2: MNHEY, SMNVEV (reference sequence). CDR3 length: 14 amino acids. After removal of 5 bases from V and 10 bases from J, the junction contained 7 bases not matched to a gene. DNA of the CDR3: TGTGCCAGCAGTATCCACAGGGGGAGGTCACCCCTCCACTTT. Translated, it gives CASSIHRGRSPLHF.

This clonotype has more than one count but fewer than ten. This chain links TRBV9 with TRBJ1-2; no clear D. The V gene's germline CDR1 is SGDLS and CDR2 YYNGEE. Trimming cost V 3 bases and J 4 bases, with 16 bases left between them. The CDR3 spans 15 residues. CDR3 residues: CASSGHSAELYGYTF. In nucleotides, the CDR3 is TGTGCCAGCAGCGGACACTCGGCAGAACTCTATGGCTACACCTTC.

There are a few counts of this clonotype. The rearrangement links TRBV6-1 to TRBJ1-3; D uncertain. V gave up 3 bases and J gave up 0 bases, with 12 bases separating them. This CDR3 region has 16 residues. Germline CDR1 MNHNS, CDR2 SASEGT. The CDR3 protein is CASSDPSAASGNTIYF. In nucleotides, the CDR3 is TGTGCCAGCAGTGATCCGTCGGCTGCCTCTGGAAACACCATATATTTT.

This chain connects TRBV6-2 or TRBV6-3 to TRBJ2-3; no firm D call. Trimming cost V 4 bases and J 7 bases, with 9 bases left between them. Germline V gene data show CDR1 as MNHEY and CDR2 as SVGEGT. The CDR3 contains 12 residues. CDR3 sequence reads: CASSLTLHTQYF. The DNA of the CDR3 is TGTGCCAGCAGTTTGACCCTTCATACGCAGTATTTT.